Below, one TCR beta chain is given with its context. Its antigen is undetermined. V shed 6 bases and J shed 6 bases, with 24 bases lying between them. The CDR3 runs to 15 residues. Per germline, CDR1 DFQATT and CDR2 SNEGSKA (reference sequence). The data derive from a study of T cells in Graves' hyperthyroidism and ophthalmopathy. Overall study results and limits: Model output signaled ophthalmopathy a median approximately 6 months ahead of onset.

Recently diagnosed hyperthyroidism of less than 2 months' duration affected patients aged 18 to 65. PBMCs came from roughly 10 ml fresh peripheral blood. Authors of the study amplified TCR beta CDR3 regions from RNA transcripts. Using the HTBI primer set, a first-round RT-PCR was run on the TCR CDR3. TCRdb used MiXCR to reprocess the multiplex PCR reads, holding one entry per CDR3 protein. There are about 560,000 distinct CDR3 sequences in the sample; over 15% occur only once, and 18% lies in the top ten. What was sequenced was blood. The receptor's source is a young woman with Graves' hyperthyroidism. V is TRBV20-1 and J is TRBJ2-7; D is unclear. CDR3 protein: CSAKAAGPEIGEQYF. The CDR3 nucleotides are TGCAGTGCCAAAGCCGCTGGTCCAGAGATCGGCGAGCAGTACTTC.